The text below deals with one T cell receptor beta chain. Its antigen is not known. Everyone who donated was a healthy bone marrow donor. This sample was included in a study of cytomegalovirus exposure and HLA in healthy donors. Researchers ran the PCR with 60 Vbeta and 13 Jbeta primers. The data were produced by immunoSEQ multiplex PCR, yet TCRdb's version contains in-frame clones alone and is incomplete. The profile shows roughly 110,000 clones, around 74% of them singletons. CDR3 length equals 14 residues. Trimming cost V 5 bases and J 2 bases; bases outside gene matches: 6. Germline values: CDR1 MNHEY, CDR2 SMNVEV (reference sequence). Regarding the study as a whole: Reports state that TCR beta sequences accurately predicted most subjects' HLA-A and HLA-B alleles. In vitro work confirmed that three CMV-associated chains recognize CMV antigens. TCR beta chain V- and J-gene trimming was linked, in a later analysis, to a missense variant in DCLRE1C.

This chain uses TRBV27 with TRBJ2-7; 7 bases are a match to TRBD1. The sample comprised PBMCs. This clonotype was obtained from a woman between 35 and 50 years old in good health and CMV-seropositive. In nucleotides, the CDR3 is TGTGCCAGCAGTCCTGGGGACAGTCCCTACGAGCAGTACTTC. Its translation is CASSPGDSPYEQYF.